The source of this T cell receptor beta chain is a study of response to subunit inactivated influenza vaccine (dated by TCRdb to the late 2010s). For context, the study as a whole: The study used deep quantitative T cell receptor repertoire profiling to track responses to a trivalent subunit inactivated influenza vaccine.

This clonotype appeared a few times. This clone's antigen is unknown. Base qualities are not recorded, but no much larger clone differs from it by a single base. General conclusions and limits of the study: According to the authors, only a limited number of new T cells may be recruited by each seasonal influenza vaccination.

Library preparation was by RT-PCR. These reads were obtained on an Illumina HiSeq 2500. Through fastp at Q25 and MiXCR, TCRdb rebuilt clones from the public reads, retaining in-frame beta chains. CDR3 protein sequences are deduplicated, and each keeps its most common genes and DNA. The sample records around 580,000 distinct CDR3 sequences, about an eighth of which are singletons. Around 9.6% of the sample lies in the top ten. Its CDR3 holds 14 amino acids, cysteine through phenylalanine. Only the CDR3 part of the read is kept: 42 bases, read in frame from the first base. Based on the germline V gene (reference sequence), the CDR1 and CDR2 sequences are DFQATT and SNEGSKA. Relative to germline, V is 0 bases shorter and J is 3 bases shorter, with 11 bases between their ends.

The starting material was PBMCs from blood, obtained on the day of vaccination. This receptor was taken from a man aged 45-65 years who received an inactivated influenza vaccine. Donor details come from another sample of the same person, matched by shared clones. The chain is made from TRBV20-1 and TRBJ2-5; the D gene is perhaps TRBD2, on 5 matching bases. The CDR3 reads CSARDLWEKETQYF. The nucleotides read TGCAGTGCTAGAGATCTTTGGGAGAAAGAGACCCAGTACTTC.